The present entry profiles one TCR beta chain with its context. Its antigen is as yet unknown. This sample was included in a study of T cell responses to AZD1222 COVID-19 vaccine. Assay: immunoSEQ multiplex PCR; the TCRdb copy retains only in-frame clones and omits some. The table lists some 150,000 clones, 70% to 90% of them singletons. Study-wide results and caveats: Per reports, nearly half of all spike-specific TCRs target regions that are unmutated in variants. Most donors were white British and more were female, and clonal diversity was possibly underestimated.

CDR1 is MNHNS, CDR2 SASEGT, per germline. This CDR3 contains 20 residues. V trimming: 2 bases; J trimming: 2 bases; junction bases outside the gene matches: 17. The sequenced sample was peripheral blood, obtained on day 0 of AZD1222 vaccination. This sequence joins TRBV6-1 and TRBJ2-5, with TRBD2 identical over 10 bases. The sequence was obtained from an adult in good health. CDR3 sequence reads: CASSERGGSTSGALQETQYF. DNA of the CDR3: TGTGCCAGCAGTGAACGTGGAGGTAGTACTAGCGGGGCTCTACAAGAGACCCAGTACTTC.